The clone carrying this T cell receptor (beta chain) was seen a few times. The target antigen is unknown. As originally analysed: The study built a papillary thyroid cancer distant-metastasis classifier from CDR3 differences across clinicopathological groups. TCRdb re-processed the PCR reads through MiXCR. The V and J calls and clone size are TCRdb's, not the authors'. The table records just under 45,000 clones, under 4% of them present only once. The entry originates in a study of metastatic and nonmetastatic thyroid tumors. Until they underwent thyroid surgery, no patient had received any treatment. This CDR3 comprises 14 residues. The ends lost 7 bases at V and 7 bases at J; junction bases unmatched: 13. Overall study findings and caveats: Significantly greater TCR beta diversity was reportedly found in malignant thyroid tumors than in benign nodules (in blood and tumor).

Sequencing was performed on blood. The chain joins TRBV12-3 or TRBV12-4 to TRBJ2-7; 7 nucleotides line up with TRBD1. This receptor was identified in a female donor with papillary thyroid cancer or a benign thyroid nodule (not recorded which). Some clones in this sample may be carry-over from other donors' samples. CDR3 nucleotide sequence: TGTGCCAGCACGGCGGCAGTGGGACAGCGAGAGCAGTACTTC. Its protein product is CASTAAVGQREQYF.